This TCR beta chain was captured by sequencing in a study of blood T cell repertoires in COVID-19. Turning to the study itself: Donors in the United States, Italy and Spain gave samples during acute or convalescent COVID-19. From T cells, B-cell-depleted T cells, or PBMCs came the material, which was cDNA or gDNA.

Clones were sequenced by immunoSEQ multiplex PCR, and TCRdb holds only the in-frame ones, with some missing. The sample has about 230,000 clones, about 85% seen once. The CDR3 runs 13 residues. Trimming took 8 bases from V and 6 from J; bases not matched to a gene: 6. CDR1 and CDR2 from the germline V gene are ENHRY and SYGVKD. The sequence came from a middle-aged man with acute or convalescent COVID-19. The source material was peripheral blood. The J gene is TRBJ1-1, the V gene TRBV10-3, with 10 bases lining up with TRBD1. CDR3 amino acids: CAIWGTGVAEAFF. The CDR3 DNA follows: TGTGCCATCTGGGGGACAGGGGTCGCTGAAGCTTTCTTT.